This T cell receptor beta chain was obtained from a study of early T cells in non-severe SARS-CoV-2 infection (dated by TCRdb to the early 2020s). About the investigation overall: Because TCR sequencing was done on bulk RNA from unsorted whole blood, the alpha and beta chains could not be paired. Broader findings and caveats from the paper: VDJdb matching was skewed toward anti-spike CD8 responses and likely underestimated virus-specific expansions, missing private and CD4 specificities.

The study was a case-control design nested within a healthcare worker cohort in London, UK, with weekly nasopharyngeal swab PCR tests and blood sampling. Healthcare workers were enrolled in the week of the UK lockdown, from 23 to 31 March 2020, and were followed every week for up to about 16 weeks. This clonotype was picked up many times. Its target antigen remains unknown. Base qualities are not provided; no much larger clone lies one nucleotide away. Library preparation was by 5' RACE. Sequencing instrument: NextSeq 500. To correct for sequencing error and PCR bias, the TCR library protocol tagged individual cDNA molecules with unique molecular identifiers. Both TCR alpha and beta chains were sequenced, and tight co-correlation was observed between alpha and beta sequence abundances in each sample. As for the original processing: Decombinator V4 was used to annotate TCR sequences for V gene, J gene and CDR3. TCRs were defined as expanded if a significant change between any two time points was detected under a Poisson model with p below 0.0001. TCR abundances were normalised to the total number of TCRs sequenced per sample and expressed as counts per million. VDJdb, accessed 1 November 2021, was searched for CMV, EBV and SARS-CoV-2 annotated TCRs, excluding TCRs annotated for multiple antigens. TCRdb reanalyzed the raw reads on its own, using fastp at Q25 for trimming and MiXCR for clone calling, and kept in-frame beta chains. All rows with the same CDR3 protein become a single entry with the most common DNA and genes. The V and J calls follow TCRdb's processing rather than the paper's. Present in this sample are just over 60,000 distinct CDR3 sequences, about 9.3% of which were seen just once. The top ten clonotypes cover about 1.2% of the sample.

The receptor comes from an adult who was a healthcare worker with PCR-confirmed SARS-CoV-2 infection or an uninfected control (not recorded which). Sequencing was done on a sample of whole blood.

The sequenced DNA: TGTGCCAGCAGTGGCGCAGGTTGGTCCAGCAATCAGCCCCAGCATTTT. Its protein product is CASSGAGWSSNQPQHF. The chain uses TRBV2 and TRBJ1-5, with the identity of the D gene unclear. The CDR3 spans 16 residues, from the cysteine through the phenylalanine. The only DNA kept is the CDR3, 48 bases in frame from the first base. The germline V gene supplies CDR1 SNHLY and CDR2 FYNNEI. V is clipped by 4 bases and J by 1 base, and the sequence between their germline boundaries is 14 bases long.